This T cell receptor beta chain was recorded in a study of blood T cell repertoires in COVID-19. Overall study: From T cells, B-cell-depleted T cells, or PBMCs came the material, which was cDNA or gDNA.

Allocation to cohorts depended on clinical history reported by the participants. Recovered participants had two consecutive negative NP/OP PCR tests, healthcare professional clearance, or symptom resolution. The assay was immunoSEQ multiplex PCR, and TCRdb's table has in-frame clones only and misses some. The profile shows roughly 200,000 clones, about nine tenths of them singletons. J lost 2 bases, V lost 6 bases, and 8 bases had no gene match. Germline CDR1 reads SGHAT; CDR2 reads FQDESV (reference sequence). The CDR3 loop spans 15 amino acids. The sequenced sample consisted of PBMCs or T cells enriched from blood (not recorded which). This clonotype was obtained from a woman aged 25 to 39 who had recovered from COVID-19. The chain couples TRBV11-1 to TRBJ2-7; 9 bases agree with TRBD1. Here the CDR3 reads CASRSTGQGPYEQYF. The CDR3 DNA reads as TGTGCCAGCAGGTCTACGGGACAGGGCCCCTACGAGCAGTACTTC.